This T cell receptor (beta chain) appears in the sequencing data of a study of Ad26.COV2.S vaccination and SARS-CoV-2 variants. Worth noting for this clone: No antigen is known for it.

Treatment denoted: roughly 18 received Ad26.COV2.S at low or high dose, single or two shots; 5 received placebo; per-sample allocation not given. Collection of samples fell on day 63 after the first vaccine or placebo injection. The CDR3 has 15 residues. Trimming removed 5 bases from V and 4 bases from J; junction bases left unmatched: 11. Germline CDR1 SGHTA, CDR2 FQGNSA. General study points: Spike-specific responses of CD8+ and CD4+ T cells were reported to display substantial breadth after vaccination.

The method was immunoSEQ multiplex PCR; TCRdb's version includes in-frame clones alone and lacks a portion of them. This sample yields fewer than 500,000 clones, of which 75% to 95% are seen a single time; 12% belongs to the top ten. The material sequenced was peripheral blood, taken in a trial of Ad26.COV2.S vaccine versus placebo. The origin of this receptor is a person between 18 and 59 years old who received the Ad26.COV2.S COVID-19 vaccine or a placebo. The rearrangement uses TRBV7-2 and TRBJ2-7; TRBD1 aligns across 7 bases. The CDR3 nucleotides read TGTGCCAGCAGCGTTTTCCGGGACAGTCATTACGAGCAGTACTTC. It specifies CASSVFRDSHYEQYF.